These 5 T cell receptor beta chains originate from one sample sequenced in a study of blood T cell repertoires in COVID-19. Generated by immunoSEQ multiplex PCR, the TCRdb table keeps only in-frame clones and is missing some. The sample includes about 670,000 clones, about 90% seen only once; the top ten take under 0.3%. Source material: peripheral blood. All receptors come from a woman aged 18-29 years with acute or convalescent COVID-19.

This clone has just one count. The chain employs TRBV6-5 and TRBJ2-3, with 7 nucleotides matching TRBD1. The CDR3 contains 15 residues. Unmatched junction bases numbered 5, after V lost 4 bases and J lost 1 base. Looked up from germline, CDR1 is MNHEY and CDR2 is SVGAGI. This chain's CDR3 is CASSSAGGGTDTQYF. The CDR3 DNA follows: TGTGCCAGCAGTTCGGCAGGGGGAGGCACAGATACGCAGTATTTT.

The rearrangement joins TRBV7-8 to TRBJ2-2, with D hard to call. The germline V and J ends were trimmed by 4 bases and 2 bases, with 17 bases remaining between them. The CDR3 loop spans 17 amino acids. Germline V gene sequence: CDR1 SGHVS, CDR2 FQNEAQ. The CDR3 is CASSSHFETPNTGELFF. The CDR3 DNA is TGTGCCAGCAGCTCCCATTTTGAGACACCTAACACCGGGGAGCTGTTTTTT.

This chain connects TRBV6-5 to TRBJ1-2; the match to TRBD1 covers 10 bases. In germline, CDR1 is MNHEY, CDR2 SVGAGI. J gave up 4 bases and V 6 bases, and 8 bases lay outside the gene matches. The CDR3 is made up of 15 amino acids. CDR3 loop: CASSLDRGPSYGYTF. As DNA, the CDR3 is TGTGCCAGCAGCCTAGACAGGGGGCCTTCCTATGGCTACACCTTC.

The J gene is TRBJ2-1, the V gene TRBV5-4, with TRBD2 matching over 16 bases. This CDR3 region has 17 residues. The trim removed 7 bases at V and 7 bases at J, leaving 11 bases unmatched. Germline assignment: CDR1 SGHNT and CDR2 YYREEE (reference sequence). The CDR3, as DNA: TGTGCCAGCCACCCCCAACCGGGACTAGCGGGGGGGAATGAGCAGTTCTTC. This encodes CASHPQPGLAGGNEQFF.

This chain joins TRBV7-6 and TRBJ1-2, with D possibly TRBD1 on 5 matching bases. Germline loops: CDR1 SGHVS, CDR2 FNYEAQ. With 0 bases removed from V and 13 bases from J, the gap between germline ends came to 21 bases. This CDR3 contains 15 residues. The CDR3 DNA is TGTGCCAGCAGCTTAGCGCGGGGAGACCAGGGACCGGTCACCTTC. The encoded protein is CASSLARGDQGPVTF.